The entry below gives a single T cell receptor (beta chain) sequence along with its context. This clonotype was picked up a small number of times. Its antigen target is currently unknown. One base away there is no much larger clone; base qualities are not given. Receptors were amplified or captured by PCR. DNA from cultured CD4+ T cells was subjected to TCR sequencing with the Oncomine TCR Beta short-read assay at the Johns Hopkins FTIC core. The QIAamp micro DNA kit was used to extract genomic DNA from the cultured CD4+ T cells. The Oncomine TCR Beta libraries from cultured CD4+ T cells were pooled using unique dual indexes and then sequenced on an Illumina iSeq 100. The authors' analysis ran thus. Non-productive sequences were removed, and CDR3s not starting with C, not ending with F or W, or shorter than 7 amino acids were discarded. The MANAFEST web application identified antigen-specific clonotypes by comparing peptide-stimulated wells against reference wells and other culture wells. For a clone to be called positive, the clone needed an FDR below 0.05, an odds ratio above 5, and a productive frequency above 0.1% in at least two of three replicate wells. A clonotype was classed as cross-reactive if the clonotype showed significant expansion both in SARS-CoV-2 spike wells and in at least one common cold coronavirus spike condition. Levenshtein distances (stringdist) and unrooted phylogenetic trees (ape) in R version 3.6.1 were used to assess CDR3 homology. Using fastp at Q25 and MiXCR, TCRdb reprocessed the public reads and kept productive beta chains. Identical CDR3 proteins give one entry, which carries the most common genes and DNA. The V and J calls come from TCRdb's annotation, not from the publication. The sample table shows around 20,000 distinct CDR3 sequences, and 40% to 50% are seen once. The ten largest account for roughly 13% of the sample.

The germline V gene supplies CDR1 MNHNS and CDR2 SASEGT. The CDR3 starts with the cysteine, ends with the phenylalanine, and has 15 residues. Only the CDR3 part of the read is kept: 45 bases, read in frame from the first base. V loses 2 bases, J loses 3 bases, and the germline ends lie 13 bases apart. The intended sense of this specimen's treatment or condition label: roughly nine-day PBMC culture with coronavirus spike peptide pools or control peptides (ViraFEST assay). The ViraFEST assay was used in the study, in which antigen-specific T cells were expanded with peptide pools and expanded clonotypes were subsequently identified by TCR sequencing. The convalescent patients' positive SARS-CoV-2 PCR tests fell between March and December 2020, which was before the Alpha, Beta and Delta variants emerged in the United States. PBMCs were cultured at 1.5 million to 2 million per well in IMDM supplemented with approximately 5.3% human AB serum and roughly 10 IU/ml IL-2, with roughly 10 ug/ml peptide pools added. On days 3 and 7, half of the culture medium was replaced with fresh IL-2-containing medium. CD4+ T cells were isolated after approximately 10 days of culture through negative selection using the EasySep CD4+ T cell isolation kit. PBMCs were separated from whole blood using Ficoll-Paque Plus gradient centrifugation and then either used fresh or cryopreserved at -140C. Triplicate wells were generally used for each culture condition.

The sample belongs to a study of vaccination and CD4 T cells after COVID-19 (dated by TCRdb to the early 2020s). Context from the whole study: Convalescent patients had a positive SARS-CoV-2 result on nasal swab PCR, and of these patients, fewer than ten had mild disease and one had severe disease. Post-vaccine blood samples were taken a median of roughly 72 days after the second vaccine dose, with a range of roughly 14 to 250 days. In control cultures, a CEFX viral epitope pool was used as positive control, an HIV-1 Nef peptide pool was used as negative control, or no peptide was added. Participants got two doses of the Pfizer-BioNTech BNT162b2 vaccine (n=8) or two doses of the Moderna mRNA-1273 vaccine (n=2). Six males and four females were included in the convalescent cohort, with two Hispanic individuals, seven Caucasians, two Asians and one multiracial person represented. Post-COVID blood samples from convalescent patients were collected a median of approximately 93 days after diagnosis, with a range of roughly 30 to 170 days. Overlapping spike peptide pools from SARS-CoV-2 and from the common cold coronaviruses HCoV-NL63, HCoV-OC43 and HCoV-229E were used as culture stimuli. The spike-specific CD4+ TCR repertoire was compared before and after mRNA vaccination in over 9 COVID-19 convalescent patients and a few infection-naive healthy vaccine recipients. Broader findings and caveats from the paper: Relatively few convalescent patients were included in the study, and early timepoints after natural infection were not analyzed. In convalescent patients, nearly all vaccine-specific clones (304 of 307) were found to be mono-reactive for SARS-CoV-2 spike rather than cross-reactive with common cold coronaviruses. Among the post-vaccine SARS-CoV-2-reactive clones in convalescent patients, a median approximately 90% showed up only after vaccination, which suggests vaccine-specific priming. The median count of SARS-CoV-2-reactive clonotypes went up from around 21 after infection to 30 to 40 after vaccination, although the change was not significant.

What was sequenced was cultured CD4+ T cells from blood. The chain joins TRBV6-1 to TRBJ1-1; a tentative D match to TRBD1 spans 5 bases. The sequence was collected from a human donor with COVID-19. The CDR3 region: CASSENGGWDTEAFF. In nucleotide form, the sequence is TGTGCCAGCAGTGAAAACGGGGGTTGGGACACTGAAGCTTTCTTT.